This T cell receptor beta chain comes out of a study of T-cell memory formation after mild COVID-19. Study-level results: Pre-infection memory contained some responding clones, which suggested that cross-reactive memory had joined.

This clonotype was observed a handful of times. Its target is unknown. In TCRdb, the 5' RACE reads were re-called with MiXCR into one record per CDR3 protein. The table shows 560,000 or so distinct CDR3 sequences, with 15% to 20% occurring only once. This CDR3 has 15 residues. Looked up from germline, CDR1 is MNHEY and CDR2 is SMNVEV (reference sequence). V lost 6 bases to trimming and J lost 4 bases, with 17 bases between them. The sequence was collected from an adult woman who had mild COVID-19 (a few samples of this study predate the infection). Cell type and time point are not known. J is TRBJ2-3 and V is TRBV27; unclear D gene. Sequencing input: PBMCs or a T cell subset sorted from them (not recorded which). The CDR3 reads CASSLRHEAADTQYF. The CDR3, as DNA: TGTGCCAGCAGCCTCAGACATGAGGCGGCAGATACGCAGTATTTT.